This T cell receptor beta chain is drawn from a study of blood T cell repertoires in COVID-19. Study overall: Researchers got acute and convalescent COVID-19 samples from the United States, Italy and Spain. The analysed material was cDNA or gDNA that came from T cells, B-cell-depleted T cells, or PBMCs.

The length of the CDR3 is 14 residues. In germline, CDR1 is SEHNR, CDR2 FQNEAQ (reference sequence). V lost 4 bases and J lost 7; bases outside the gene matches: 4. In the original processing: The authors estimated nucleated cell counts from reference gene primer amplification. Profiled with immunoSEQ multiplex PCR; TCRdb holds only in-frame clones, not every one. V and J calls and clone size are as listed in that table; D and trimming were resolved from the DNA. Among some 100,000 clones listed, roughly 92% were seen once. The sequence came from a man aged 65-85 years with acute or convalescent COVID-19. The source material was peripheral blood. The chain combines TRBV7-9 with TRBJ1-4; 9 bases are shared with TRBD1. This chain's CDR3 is CASSSGQGREKLFF. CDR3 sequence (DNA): TGTGCCAGCAGCTCGGGACAGGGACGTGAAAAACTGTTTTTT.